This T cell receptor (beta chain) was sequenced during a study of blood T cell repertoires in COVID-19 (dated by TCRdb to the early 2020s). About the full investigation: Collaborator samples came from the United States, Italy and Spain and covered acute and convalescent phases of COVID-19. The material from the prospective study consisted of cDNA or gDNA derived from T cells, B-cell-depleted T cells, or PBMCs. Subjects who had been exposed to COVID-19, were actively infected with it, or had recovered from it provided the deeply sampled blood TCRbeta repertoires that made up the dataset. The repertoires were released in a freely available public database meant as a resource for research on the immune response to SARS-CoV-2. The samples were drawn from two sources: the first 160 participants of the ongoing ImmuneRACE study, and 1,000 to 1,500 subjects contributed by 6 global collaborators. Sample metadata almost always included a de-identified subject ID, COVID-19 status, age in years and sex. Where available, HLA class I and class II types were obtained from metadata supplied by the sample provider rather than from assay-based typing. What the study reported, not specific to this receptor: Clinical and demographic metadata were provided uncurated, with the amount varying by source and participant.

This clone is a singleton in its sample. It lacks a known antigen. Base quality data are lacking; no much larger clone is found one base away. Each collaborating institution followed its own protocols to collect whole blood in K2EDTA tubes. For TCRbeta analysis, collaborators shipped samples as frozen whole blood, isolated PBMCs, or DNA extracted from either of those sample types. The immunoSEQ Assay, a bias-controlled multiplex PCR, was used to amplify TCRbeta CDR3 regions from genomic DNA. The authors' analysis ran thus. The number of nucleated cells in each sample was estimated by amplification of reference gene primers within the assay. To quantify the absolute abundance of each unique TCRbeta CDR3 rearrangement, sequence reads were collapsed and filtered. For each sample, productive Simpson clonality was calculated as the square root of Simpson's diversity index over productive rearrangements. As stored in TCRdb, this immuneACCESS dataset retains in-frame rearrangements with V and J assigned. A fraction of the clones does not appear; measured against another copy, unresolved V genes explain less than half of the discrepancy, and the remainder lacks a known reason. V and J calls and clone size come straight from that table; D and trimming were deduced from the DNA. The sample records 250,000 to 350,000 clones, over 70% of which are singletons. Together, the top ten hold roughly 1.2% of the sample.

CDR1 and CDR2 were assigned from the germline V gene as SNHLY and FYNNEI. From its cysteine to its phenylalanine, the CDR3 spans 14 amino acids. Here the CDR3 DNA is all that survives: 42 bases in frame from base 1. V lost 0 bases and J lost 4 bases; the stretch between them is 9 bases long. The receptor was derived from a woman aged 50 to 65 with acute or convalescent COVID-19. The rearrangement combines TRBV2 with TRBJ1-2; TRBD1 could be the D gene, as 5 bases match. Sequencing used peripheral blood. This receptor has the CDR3 CASSEAGGGYGYTF. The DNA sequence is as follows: TGTGCCAGCAGTGAAGCGGGGGGAGGCTATGGCTACACCTTC. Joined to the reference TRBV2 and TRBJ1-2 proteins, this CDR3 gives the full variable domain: EPEVTQTPSHQVTQMGQEVILRCVPISNHLYFYWYRQILGQKVEFLVSFYNNEISEKSEIFDDQFSVERPDGSNFTLKIRSTKLEDSAMYFCASSEAGGGYGYTFGSGTRLTVV.